This T cell receptor beta chain was recorded in a study of early T cells in non-severe SARS-CoV-2 infection. For the study at large: Sequenced material consisted of bulk RNA (from unsorted whole blood), and chains were unpaired. Study outcomes and limitations: Matching with VDJdb favored anti-spike CD8 responses (missing private and CD4 specificities).

This clonotype was found many times. Its specificity is unknown. CDR3 length: 12 amino acids. With 1 base removed from V and 10 bases from J, the gap between germline ends came to 9 bases. CDR1 is SEHNR and CDR2 is FQNEAQ in the germline V gene (reference sequence). Unique molecular identifier tags were affixed to discrete cDNA molecules. TCRdb used MiXCR to reprocess the 5' RACE reads, holding one entry per CDR3 protein. The table lists tens of thousands of distinct CDR3 sequences, 5.5% to 6.5% of them singletons. This specimen consisted of whole blood, obtained at baseline. The chain uses TRBV7-9 and TRBJ2-3, with D unresolved. This clonotype originated in an adult who was a healthcare worker with PCR-confirmed SARS-CoV-2 infection or an uninfected control (not recorded which). The chain's CDR3 is CASSLVTLPQYF. DNA for the CDR3: TGTGCCAGCAGCTTAGTGACCCTCCCGCAGTATTTT.